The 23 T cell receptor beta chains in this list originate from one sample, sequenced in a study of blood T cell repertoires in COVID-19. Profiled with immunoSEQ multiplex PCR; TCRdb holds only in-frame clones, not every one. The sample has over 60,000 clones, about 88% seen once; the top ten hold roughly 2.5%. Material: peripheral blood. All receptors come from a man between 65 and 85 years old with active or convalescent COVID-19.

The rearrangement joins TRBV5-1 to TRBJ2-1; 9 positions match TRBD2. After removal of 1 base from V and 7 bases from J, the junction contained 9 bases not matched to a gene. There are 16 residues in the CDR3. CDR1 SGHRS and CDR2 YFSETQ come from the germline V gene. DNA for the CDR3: TGCGCCAGCAGCTTGAACGGAGCGGGGGGCAAAAATGAGCAGTTCTTC. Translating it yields CASSLNGAGGKNEQFF. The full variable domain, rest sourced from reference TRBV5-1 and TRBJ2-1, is KAGVTQTPRYLIKTRGQQVTLSCSPISGHRSVSWYQQTPGQGLQFLFEYFSETQRNKGNFPGRFSGRQFSNSRSEMNVSTLELGDSALYLCASSLNGAGGKNEQFFGPGTRLTVL.

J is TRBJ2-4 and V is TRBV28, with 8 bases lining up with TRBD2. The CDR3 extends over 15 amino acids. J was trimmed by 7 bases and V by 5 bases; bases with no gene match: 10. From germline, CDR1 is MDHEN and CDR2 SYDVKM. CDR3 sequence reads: CASSPPGGAVNIQYF. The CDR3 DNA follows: TGTGCCAGCAGTCCCCCGGGAGGGGCTGTGAACATTCAGTACTTC.

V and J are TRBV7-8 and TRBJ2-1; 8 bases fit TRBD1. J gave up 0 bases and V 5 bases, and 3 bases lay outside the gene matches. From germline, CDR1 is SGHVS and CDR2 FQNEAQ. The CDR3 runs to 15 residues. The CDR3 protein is CASSRDRGSYNEQFF. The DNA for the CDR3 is TGTGCCAGCAGCCGAGACAGGGGCTCCTACAATGAGCAGTTCTTC.

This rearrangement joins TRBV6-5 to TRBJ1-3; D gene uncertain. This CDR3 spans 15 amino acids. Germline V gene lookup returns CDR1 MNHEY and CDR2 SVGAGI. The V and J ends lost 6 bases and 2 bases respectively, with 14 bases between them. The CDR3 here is CASSTAWAAGNTIYF. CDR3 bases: TGTGCCAGCAGCACGGCGTGGGCTGCTGGAAACACCATATATTTT.

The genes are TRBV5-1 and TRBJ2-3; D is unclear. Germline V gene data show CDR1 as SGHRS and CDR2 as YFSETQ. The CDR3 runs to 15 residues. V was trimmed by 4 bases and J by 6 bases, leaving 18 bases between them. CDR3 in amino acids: CASSQTDSAGDTQYF. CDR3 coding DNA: TGCGCCAGCAGCCAGACTGACTCAGCCGGGGATACGCAGTATTTT.

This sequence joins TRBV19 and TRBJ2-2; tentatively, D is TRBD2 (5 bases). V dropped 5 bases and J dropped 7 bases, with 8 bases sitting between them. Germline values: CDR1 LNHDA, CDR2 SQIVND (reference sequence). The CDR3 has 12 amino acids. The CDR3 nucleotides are TGTGCCAGTAGTCCCGGGGTCGGGGAGCTGTTTTTT. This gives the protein CASSPGVGELFF.

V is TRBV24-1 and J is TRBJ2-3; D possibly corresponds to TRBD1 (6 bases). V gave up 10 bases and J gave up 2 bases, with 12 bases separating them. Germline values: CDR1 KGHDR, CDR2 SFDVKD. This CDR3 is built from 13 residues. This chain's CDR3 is CATADRNTDTQYF. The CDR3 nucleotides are TGTGCCACTGCAGACAGGAACACAGATACGCAGTATTTT.

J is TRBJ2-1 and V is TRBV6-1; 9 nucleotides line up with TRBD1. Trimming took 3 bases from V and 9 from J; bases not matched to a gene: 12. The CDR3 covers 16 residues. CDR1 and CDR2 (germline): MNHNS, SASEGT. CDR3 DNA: TGTGCCAGCAGTGATGGGGCCCGGACAGGGGTGATTGAGCAGTTCTTC. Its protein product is CASSDGARTGVIEQFF.

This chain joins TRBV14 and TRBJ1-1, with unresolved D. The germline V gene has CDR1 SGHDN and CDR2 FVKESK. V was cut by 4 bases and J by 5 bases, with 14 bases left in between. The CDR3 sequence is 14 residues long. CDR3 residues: CASSLEQAGTEAFF. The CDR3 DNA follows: TGTGCCAGCAGCCTAGAGCAGGCAGGAACTGAAGCTTTCTTT. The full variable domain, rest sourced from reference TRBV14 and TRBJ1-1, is EAGVTQFPSHSVIEKGQTVTLRCDPISGHDNLYWYRRVMGKEIKFLLHFVKESKQDESGMPNNRFLAERTGGTYSTLKVQPAELEDSGVYFCASSLEQAGTEAFFGQGTRLTVV.

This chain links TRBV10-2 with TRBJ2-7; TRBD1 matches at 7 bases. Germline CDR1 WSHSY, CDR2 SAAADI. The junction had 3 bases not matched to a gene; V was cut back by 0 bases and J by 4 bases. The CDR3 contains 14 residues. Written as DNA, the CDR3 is TGCGCCAGCAGTGAGTCTAACAGGGGATACGAGCAGTACTTC. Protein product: CASSESNRGYEQYF.

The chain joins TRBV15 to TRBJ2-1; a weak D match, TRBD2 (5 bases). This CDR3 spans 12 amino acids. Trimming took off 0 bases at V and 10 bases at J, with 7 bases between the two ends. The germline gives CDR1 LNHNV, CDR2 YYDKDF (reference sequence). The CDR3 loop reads CATSRDRGEQFF. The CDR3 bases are TGTGCCACCAGCAGAGATCGCGGGGAGCAGTTCTTC.

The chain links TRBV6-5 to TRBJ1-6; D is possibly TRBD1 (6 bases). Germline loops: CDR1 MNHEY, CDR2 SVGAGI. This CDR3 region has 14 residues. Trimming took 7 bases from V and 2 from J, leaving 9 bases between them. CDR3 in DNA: TGTGCCAGCAAAGGGGGACCCTATAATTCACCCCTCCACTTT. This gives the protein CASKGGPYNSPLHF.

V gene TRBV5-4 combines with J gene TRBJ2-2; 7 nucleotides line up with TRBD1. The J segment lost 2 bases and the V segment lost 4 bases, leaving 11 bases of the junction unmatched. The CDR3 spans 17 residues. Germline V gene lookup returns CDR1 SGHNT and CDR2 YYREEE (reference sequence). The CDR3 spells CASSPKGQHLNTGELFF. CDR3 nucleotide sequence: TGTGCCAGCAGCCCGAAGGGACAGCACTTAAACACCGGGGAGCTGTTTTTT.

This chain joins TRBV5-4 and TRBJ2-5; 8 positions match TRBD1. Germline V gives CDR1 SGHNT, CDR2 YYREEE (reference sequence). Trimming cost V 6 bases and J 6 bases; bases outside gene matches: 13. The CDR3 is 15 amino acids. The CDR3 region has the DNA TGTGCCAGCACCCTGGACAGGGCGACGGGAAAGACCCAGTACTTC. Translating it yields CASTLDRATGKTQYF.

CDR3 DNA: TGTGCCAGTAGTATGGGCAGGGGCGGTTACGAGCAGTACTTC. The encoded protein is CASSMGRGGYEQYF. The genes are TRBV19 and TRBJ2-7; maybe TRBD1 (6 bases). The CDR3 consists of 14 residues. Germline CDR1 LNHDA, CDR2 SQIVND (reference sequence). V was clipped by 3 bases and J by 4 bases, with 13 bases between them.

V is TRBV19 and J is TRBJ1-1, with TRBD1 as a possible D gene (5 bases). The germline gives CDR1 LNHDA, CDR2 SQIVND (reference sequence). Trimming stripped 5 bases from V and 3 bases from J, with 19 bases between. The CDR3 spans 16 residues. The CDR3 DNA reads TGTGCCAGTAGTGAACAGTCCCGGCGGGGGTACACTGAAGCTTTCTTT. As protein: CASSEQSRRGYTEAFF. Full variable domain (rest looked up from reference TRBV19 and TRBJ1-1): DGGITQSPKYLFRKEGQNVTLSCEQNLNHDAMYWYRQDPGQGLRLIYYSQIVNDFQKGDIAEGYSVSREKKESFPLTVTSAQKNPTAFYLCASSEQSRRGYTEAFFGQGTRLTVV.

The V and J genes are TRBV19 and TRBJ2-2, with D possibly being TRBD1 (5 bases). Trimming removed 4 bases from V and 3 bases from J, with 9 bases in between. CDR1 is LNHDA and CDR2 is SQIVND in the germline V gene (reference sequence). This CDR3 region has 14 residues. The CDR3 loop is CASSRSGHTGELFF. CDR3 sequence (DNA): TGTGCCAGTAGTAGGTCAGGGCACACCGGGGAGCTGTTTTTT.

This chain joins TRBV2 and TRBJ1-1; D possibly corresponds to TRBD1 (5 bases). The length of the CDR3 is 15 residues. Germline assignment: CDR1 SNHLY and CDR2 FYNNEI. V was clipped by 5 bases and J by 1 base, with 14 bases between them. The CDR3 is CASSPSRQPNTEAFF. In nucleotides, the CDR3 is TGTGCCAGCAGTCCCTCCCGACAGCCGAACACTGAAGCTTTCTTT.

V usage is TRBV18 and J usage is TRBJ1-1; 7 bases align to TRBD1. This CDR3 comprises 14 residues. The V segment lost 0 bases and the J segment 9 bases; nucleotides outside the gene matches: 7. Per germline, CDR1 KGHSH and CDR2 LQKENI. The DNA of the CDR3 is TGTGCCAGCTCACCACCGTCGACAGGGATTAAAGCTTTCTTT. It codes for CASSPPSTGIKAFF.

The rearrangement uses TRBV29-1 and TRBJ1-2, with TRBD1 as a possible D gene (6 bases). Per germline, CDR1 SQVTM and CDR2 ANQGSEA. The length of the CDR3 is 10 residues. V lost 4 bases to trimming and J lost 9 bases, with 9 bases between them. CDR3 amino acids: CSVGDISYTF. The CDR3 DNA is TGCAGCGTTGGGGACATTAGCTACACCTTC.

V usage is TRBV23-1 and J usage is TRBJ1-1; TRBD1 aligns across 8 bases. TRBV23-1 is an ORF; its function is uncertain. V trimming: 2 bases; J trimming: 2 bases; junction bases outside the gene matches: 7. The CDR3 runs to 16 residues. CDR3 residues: CASSQNGQGGNTEAFF. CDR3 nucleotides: TGCGCCAGCAGTCAAAATGGACAGGGAGGAAACACTGAAGCTTTCTTT.

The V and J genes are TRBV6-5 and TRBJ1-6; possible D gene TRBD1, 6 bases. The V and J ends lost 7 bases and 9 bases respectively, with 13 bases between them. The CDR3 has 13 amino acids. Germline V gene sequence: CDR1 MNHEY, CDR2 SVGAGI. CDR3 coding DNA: TGTGCCAGCACCGGGGGGCTCAGTTCACCCCTCCACTTT. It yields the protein CASTGGLSSPLHF.

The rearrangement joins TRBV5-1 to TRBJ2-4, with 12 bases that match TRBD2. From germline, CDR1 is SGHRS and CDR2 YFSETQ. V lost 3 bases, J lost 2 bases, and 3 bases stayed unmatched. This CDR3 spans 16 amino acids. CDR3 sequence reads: CASSSGLAGPKNIQYF. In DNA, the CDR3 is TGCGCCAGCAGCTCTGGACTAGCGGGGCCCAAAAACATTCAGTACTTC.